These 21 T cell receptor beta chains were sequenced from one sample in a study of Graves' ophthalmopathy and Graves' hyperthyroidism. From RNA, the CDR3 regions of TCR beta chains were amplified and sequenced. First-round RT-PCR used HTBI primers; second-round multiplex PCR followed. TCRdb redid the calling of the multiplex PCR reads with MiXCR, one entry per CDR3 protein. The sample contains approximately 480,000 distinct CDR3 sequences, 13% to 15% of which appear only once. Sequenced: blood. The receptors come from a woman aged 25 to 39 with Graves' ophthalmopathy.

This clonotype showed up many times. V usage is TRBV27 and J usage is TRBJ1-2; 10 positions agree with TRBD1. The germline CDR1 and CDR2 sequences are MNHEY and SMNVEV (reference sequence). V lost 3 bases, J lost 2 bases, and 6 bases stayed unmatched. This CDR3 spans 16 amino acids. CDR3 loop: CASSFVTGGSNYGYTF. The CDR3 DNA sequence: TGTGCCAGCAGTTTTGTGACAGGGGGCTCAAACTATGGCTACACCTTC.

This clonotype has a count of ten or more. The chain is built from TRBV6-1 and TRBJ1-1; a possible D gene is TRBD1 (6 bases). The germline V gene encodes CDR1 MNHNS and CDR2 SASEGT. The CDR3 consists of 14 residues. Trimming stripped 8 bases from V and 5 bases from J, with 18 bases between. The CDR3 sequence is CASHTQGMRTEAFF. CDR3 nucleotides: TGTGCCAGCCATACACAGGGTATGAGGACTGAAGCTTTCTTT.

CDR3 DNA sequence: TGTGCCAGCAGCCAAGGGACAGGGTGGTACGAGCAGTACTTC. Translating gives CASSQGTGWYEQYF. The J gene is TRBJ2-7, the V gene TRBV3-1; TRBD1 matches 8 bases. Germline CDR1 LGHDT, CDR2 YNNKEL (reference sequence). This CDR3 has 14 amino acids. The junction had 3 bases not matched to a gene; V was cut back by 1 base and J by 4 bases.

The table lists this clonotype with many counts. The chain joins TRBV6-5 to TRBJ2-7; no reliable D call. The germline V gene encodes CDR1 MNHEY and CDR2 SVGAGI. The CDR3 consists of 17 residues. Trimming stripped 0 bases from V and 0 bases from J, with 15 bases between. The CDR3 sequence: CASSYSRVTTFSYEQYF. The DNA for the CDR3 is TGTGCCAGCAGTTACTCTAGGGTCACAACATTCTCCTACGAGCAGTACTTC.

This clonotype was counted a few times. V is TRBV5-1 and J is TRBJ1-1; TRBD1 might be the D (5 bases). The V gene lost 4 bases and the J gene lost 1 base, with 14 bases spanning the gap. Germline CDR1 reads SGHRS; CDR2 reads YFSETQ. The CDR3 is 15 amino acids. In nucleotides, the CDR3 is TGCGCCAGCAGCCCCGGGGCAGGGCGGAACACTGAAGCTTTCTTT. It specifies CASSPGAGRNTEAFF.

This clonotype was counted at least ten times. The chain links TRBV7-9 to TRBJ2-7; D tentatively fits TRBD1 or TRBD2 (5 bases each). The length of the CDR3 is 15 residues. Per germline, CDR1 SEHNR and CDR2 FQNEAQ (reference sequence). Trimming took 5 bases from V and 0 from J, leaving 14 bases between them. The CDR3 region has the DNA TGTGCCAGCAGCACAAGGGACGTCGACTCCTACGAGCAGTACTTC. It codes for CASSTRDVDSYEQYF.

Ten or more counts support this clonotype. Here the CDR3 DNA reads TGCGCCAGCAGCTTGTTACAGGGCCAAAATTCACCCCTCCACTTT. Translated, it gives CASSLLQGQNSPLHF. V usage is TRBV5-1 and J usage is TRBJ1-6; D possibly corresponds to TRBD1 (6 bases). Trimming removed 1 base at V and 7 bases at J, with 12 bases between. There are 15 residues in the CDR3. Germline loops: CDR1 SGHRS, CDR2 YFSETQ. Based on the CDR3 plus reference TRBV5-1 and TRBJ1-6, the full variable domain is KAGVTQTPRYLIKTRGQQVTLSCSPISGHRSVSWYQQTPGQGLQFLFEYFSETQRNKGNFPGRFSGRQFSNSRSEMNVSTLELGDSALYLCASSLLQGQNSPLHFGNGTRLTVT.

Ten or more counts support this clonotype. The CDR3 nucleotides are TGTGCCAGCAGCTTAGGGTTGGGCAAGTTTACCTACGAGCAGTACTTC. It is translated as CASSLGLGKFTYEQYF. J is TRBJ2-7 and V is TRBV11-2; the D is unclear. The germline V gene has CDR1 SGHAT and CDR2 FQNNGV. CDR3 length equals 16 residues. V was shortened by 1 base and J by 2 bases, with 15 bases between the two germline ends.

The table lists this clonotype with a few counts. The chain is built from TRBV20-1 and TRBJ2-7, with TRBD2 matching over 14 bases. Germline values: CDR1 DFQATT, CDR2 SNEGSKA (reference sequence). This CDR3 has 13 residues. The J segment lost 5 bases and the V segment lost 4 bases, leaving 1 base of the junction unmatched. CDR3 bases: TGCAGTGCTACGGGACTAGCGGGAGACGAGCAGTACTTC. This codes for CSATGLAGDEQYF.

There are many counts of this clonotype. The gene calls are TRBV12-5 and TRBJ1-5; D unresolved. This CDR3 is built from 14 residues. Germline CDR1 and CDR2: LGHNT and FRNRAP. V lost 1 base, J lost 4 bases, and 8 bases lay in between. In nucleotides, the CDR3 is TGTGCTAGTGGTTTGGACAGTACTAATCAGCCCCAGCATTTT. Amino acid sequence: CASGLDSTNQPQHF. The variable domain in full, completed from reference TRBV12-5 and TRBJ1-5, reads DARVTQTPRHKVTEMGQEVTMRCQPILGHNTVFWYRQTMMQGLELLAYFRNRAPLDDSGMPKDRFSAEMPDATLATLKIQPSEPRDSAVYFCASGLDSTNQPQHFGDGTRLSIL.

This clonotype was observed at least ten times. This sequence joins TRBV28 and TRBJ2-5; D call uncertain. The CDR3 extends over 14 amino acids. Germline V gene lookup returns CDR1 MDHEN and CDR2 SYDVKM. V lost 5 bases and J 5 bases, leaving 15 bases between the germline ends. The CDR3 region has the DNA TGTGCCAGCAGTCCCCGACTCTTGAGGGAGACCCAGTACTTC. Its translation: CASSPRLLRETQYF. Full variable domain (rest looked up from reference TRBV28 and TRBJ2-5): DVKVTQSSRYLVKRTGEKVFLECVQDMDHENMFWYRQDPGLGLRLIYFSYDVKMKEKGDIPEGYSVSREKKERFSLILESASTNQTSMYLCASSPRLLRETQYFGPGTRLLVL.

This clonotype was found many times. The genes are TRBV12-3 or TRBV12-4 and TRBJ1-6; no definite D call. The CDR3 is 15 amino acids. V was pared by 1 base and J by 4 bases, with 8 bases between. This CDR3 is CASSLGSLYNSPLHF. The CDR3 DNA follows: TGTGCCAGCAGTTTAGGAAGTTTATATAATTCACCCCTCCACTTT.

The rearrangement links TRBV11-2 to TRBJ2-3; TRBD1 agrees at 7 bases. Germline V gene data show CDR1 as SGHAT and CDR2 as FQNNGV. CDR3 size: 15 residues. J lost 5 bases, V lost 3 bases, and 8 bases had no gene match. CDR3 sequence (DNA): TGTGCCAGCAGCTTTACAGGGGCTGGAGTAGATACGCAGTATTTT. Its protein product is CASSFTGAGVDTQYF.

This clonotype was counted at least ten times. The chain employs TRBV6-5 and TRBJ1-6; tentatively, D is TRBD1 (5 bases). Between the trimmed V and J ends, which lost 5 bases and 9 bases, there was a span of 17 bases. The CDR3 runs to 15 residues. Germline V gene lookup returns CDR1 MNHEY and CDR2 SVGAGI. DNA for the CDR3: TGTGCCAGCAGTCCCCCGGGACTCGAGGCTTCACCCCTCCACTTT. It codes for CASSPPGLEASPLHF.

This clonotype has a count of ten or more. CDR3 in amino acids: CATSPGDSNQPQHF. The CDR3 bases are TGTGCCACCAGCCCAGGAGATAGCAATCAGCCCCAGCATTTT. The chain combines TRBV24-1 with TRBJ1-5; D gene ambiguous. Trimming removed 7 bases at V and 0 bases at J, with 9 bases between. CDR1 and CDR2 (germline): KGHDR, SFDVKD. This CDR3 region has 14 residues.

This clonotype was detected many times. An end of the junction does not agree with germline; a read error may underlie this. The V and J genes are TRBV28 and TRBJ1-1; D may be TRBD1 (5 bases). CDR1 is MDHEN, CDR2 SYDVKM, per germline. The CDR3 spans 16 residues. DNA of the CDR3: TGTGCCAGCAATCTCCGATTGGGGGTAATGAACACTGAAGCTTCCTTT. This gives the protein CASNLRLGVMNTEASF. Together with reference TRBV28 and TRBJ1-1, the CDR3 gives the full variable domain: DVKVTQSSRYLVKRTGEKVFLECVQDMDHENMFWYRQDPGLGLRLIYFSYDVKMKEKGDIPEGYSVSREKKERFSLILESASTNQTSMYLCASNLRLGVMNTEASFGQGTRLTVV.

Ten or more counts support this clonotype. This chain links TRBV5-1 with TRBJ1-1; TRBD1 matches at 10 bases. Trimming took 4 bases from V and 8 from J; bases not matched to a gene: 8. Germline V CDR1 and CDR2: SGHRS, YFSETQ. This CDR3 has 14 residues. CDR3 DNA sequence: TGCGCCAGCAGCCTAAGACAGGGGGCGACGGAAGCTTTCTTT. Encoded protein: CASSLRQGATEAFF.

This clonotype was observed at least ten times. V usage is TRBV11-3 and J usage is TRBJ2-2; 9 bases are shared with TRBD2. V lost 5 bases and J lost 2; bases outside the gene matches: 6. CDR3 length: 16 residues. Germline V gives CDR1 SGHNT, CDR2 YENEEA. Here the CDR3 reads CASSQTSGPNTGELFF. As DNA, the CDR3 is TGTGCCAGCAGCCAAACTAGCGGGCCAAACACCGGGGAGCTGTTTTTT.

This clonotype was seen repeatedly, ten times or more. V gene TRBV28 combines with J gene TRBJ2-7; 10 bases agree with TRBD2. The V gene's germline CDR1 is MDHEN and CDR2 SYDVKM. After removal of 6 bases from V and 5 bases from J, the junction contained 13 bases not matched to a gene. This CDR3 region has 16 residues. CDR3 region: CASSFPGSGRAHEQYF. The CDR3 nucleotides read TGTGCCAGCAGCTTCCCCGGGAGCGGGAGGGCCCACGAGCAGTACTTC.

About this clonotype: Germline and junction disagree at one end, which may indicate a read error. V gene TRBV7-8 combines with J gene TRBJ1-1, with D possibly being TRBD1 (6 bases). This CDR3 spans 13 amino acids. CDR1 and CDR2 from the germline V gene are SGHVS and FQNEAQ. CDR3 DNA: TGTGCCAGCAGCTTCCTGGGGGGCCGGGGAGCTATCTTT. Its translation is CASSFLGGRGAIF.

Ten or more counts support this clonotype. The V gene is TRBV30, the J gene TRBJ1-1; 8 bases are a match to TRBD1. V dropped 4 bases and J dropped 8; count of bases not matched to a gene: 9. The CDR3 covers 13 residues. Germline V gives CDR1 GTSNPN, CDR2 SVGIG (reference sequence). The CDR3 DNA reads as TGTGCCTGGAAAGGAGACAGGGGAAGAGAAGCTTTCTTT. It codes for CAWKGDRGREAFF. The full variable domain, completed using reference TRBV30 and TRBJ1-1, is SQTIHQWPATLVQPVGSPLSLECTVEGTSNPNLYWYRQAAGRGLQLLFYSVGIGQISSEVPQNLSASRPQDRQFILSSKKLLLSDSGFYLCAWKGDRGREAFFGQGTRLTVV.